A single sample is the source of the 29 T cell receptor beta chains below, sequenced in a study of blood T cell repertoires in COVID-19. Produced via immunoSEQ multiplex PCR; TCRdb's table is partial and in-frame only. The sample records a few hundred thousand clones, around four fifths being singletons. The specimen sequenced was peripheral blood. The receptors stem from a woman between 50 and 59 years old with active or convalescent COVID-19.

The rearrangement uses TRBV19 and TRBJ1-3, with D hard to call. Trimming pared 5 bases from V and 2 bases from J, leaving 10 bases between. The CDR3 spans 14 residues. From germline, CDR1 is LNHDA and CDR2 SQIVND (reference sequence). For the CDR3, the DNA is TGTGCCAGTAGTGTTACCAAGCCTGGAAACACCATATATTTT. Translating it yields CASSVTKPGNTIYF.

The chain has TRBV7-2 and TRBJ1-3; 7 bases fit TRBD1. Per germline, CDR1 SGHTA and CDR2 FQGNSA. J was trimmed by 0 bases and V by 4 bases; bases with no gene match: 0. CDR3 length: 14 residues. CDR3 in amino acids: CASSWDSSGNTIYF. CDR3 nucleotides: TGTGCCAGCAGCTGGGACAGCTCTGGAAACACCATATATTTT.

For the CDR3, the DNA is TGTGCCAGCAGTTACTCGGGGGACAAGATATACAATGAGCAGTTCTTC. It yields the protein CASSYSGDKIYNEQFF. The V gene is TRBV6-6, the J gene TRBJ2-1; TRBD1 might be the D (6 bases). Germline CDR1 is MNHNY and CDR2 is SVGAGI (reference sequence). This CDR3 is 16 amino acids long. The V and J ends lost 0 bases and 4 bases respectively, with 13 bases between them.

V usage is TRBV28 and J usage is TRBJ2-7, with TRBD2 as a possible D gene (5 bases). The germline CDR1 and CDR2 sequences are MDHEN and SYDVKM. The CDR3 consists of 15 residues. Deletions cut 7 bases from V and 3 bases from J, with 19 bases between. CDR3 loop: CASKFRLPGRYEQYF. As DNA, the CDR3 is TGTGCCAGCAAGTTTCGACTACCAGGTCGCTACGAGCAGTACTTC.

The chain carries TRBV5-1 and TRBJ2-3, with a possible D match to TRBD2 (6 bases). The CDR3 has 15 amino acids. Trimming stripped 0 bases from V and 0 bases from J, with 8 bases between. The germline V gene encodes CDR1 SGHRS and CDR2 YFSETQ. CDR3 in DNA: TGCGCCAGCAGCTTGGTTCGGGGGAGCACAGATACGCAGTATTTT. Amino acids: CASSLVRGSTDTQYF.

The chain employs TRBV9 and TRBJ1-4; D unclear. Germline V gives CDR1 SGDLS, CDR2 YYNGEE. V lost 4 bases to trimming and J lost 12 bases, with 13 bases between them. The CDR3 is 12 residues long. The CDR3 bases are TGTGCCAGCAGCAGATCGGGTTTTGAACTGTTTTTT. As protein: CASSRSGFELFF.

The rearrangement uses TRBV27 and TRBJ1-3; tentative D call: TRBD1 (5 bases). Trimming pared 5 bases from V and 4 bases from J, leaving 21 bases between. From germline, CDR1 is MNHEY and CDR2 SMNVEV (reference sequence). The CDR3 sequence is 17 residues long. Here the CDR3 reads CASSPQTGVANGNTIYF. As DNA, the CDR3 is TGTGCCAGCAGTCCTCAGACGGGGGTGGCGAACGGAAACACCATATATTTT.

CDR3 in DNA: TGTGCCTGGAGTAAGGGACTACGGGGCGGGGAGCTGTTTTTT. This translates into CAWSKGLRGGELFF. The V gene is TRBV30, the J gene TRBJ2-2; TRBD2 matches 7 bases. Germline assignment: CDR1 GTSNPN and CDR2 SVGIG (reference sequence). V was pared by 2 bases and J by 7 bases, with 7 bases of the junction left unmatched. The CDR3 is 14 residues long.

The chain has TRBV2 and TRBJ2-3; TRBD1 aligns across 9 bases. The germline gives CDR1 SNHLY, CDR2 FYNNEI. Trimming cost V 5 bases and J 0 bases; bases outside gene matches: 6. The CDR3 is made up of 16 amino acids. The CDR3 DNA reads TGTGCCAGCAGTCTGGGACAGGGAGGTAGCACAGATACGCAGTATTTT. This codes for CASSLGQGGSTDTQYF. Complete variable domain (other parts from reference TRBV2 and TRBJ2-3): EPEVTQTPSHQVTQMGQEVILRCVPISNHLYFYWYRQILGQKVEFLVSFYNNEISEKSEIFDDQFSVERPDGSNFTLKIRSTKLEDSAMYFCASSLGQGGSTDTQYFGPGTRLTVL.

The chain joins TRBV3-1 (or the pseudogene TRBV3-2) to TRBJ2-7; maybe TRBD2 (5 bases). Germline assignment: CDR1 LGHDT and CDR2 YNNKEL (reference sequence). Deletions cut 1 base from V and 2 bases from J, with 6 bases between. This CDR3 has 13 residues. DNA for the CDR3: TGTGCCAGCAGCCAAGTGGGAGCCTACGAGCAGTACTTC. Its translation: CASSQVGAYEQYF.

This chain uses TRBV2 with TRBJ2-1; D not certain. The CDR3 is made up of 15 amino acids. V gave up 6 bases and J gave up 8 bases, with 20 bases separating them. Germline V lookup: CDR1 SNHLY, CDR2 FYNNEI. The CDR3 sequence is CASSVVDGDGDEQFF. For the CDR3, the DNA is TGTGCCAGCAGCGTAGTCGACGGAGACGGCGATGAGCAGTTCTTC.

V and J are TRBV28 and TRBJ1-2; 7 bases fit TRBD1. CDR1 MDHEN and CDR2 SYDVKM come from the germline V gene. This CDR3 is built from 14 residues. V was pared by 5 bases and J by 8 bases, with 11 bases of the junction left unmatched. The CDR3 sequence is CASSPTGLFGGYTF. DNA of the CDR3: TGTGCCAGCAGTCCGACAGGGCTTTTTGGCGGCTACACCTTC.

The chain recombines TRBV9 with TRBJ2-1; 12 bases fit TRBD2. J was trimmed by 6 bases and V by 7 bases; bases with no gene match: 5. The length of the CDR3 is 14 residues. Germline CDR1 and CDR2: SGDLS and YYNGEE. The DNA of the CDR3 is TGTGCCAGCGGGGGGACTAGCGGGCCCAATGAGCAGTTCTTC. Amino acids: CASGGTSGPNEQFF.

The rearrangement joins TRBV20-1 to TRBJ1-2, with D perhaps TRBD1 (5 bases). In germline, CDR1 is DFQATT, CDR2 SNEGSKA (reference sequence). The V and J ends lost 3 bases and 5 bases respectively, with 10 bases between them. The length of the CDR3 is 12 residues. DNA for the CDR3: TGCAGTGCTAGTCAGGGCAGGTATGGCTACACCTTC. Translated: CSASQGRYGYTF.

The table lists this clone with a count of one. The chain joins TRBV29-1 to TRBJ1-2; no clear D gene. The CDR3 is 12 amino acids. CDR1 and CDR2 (germline): SQVTM, ANQGSEA. V was shortened by 1 base and J by 2 bases, with 5 bases between the two germline ends. The CDR3 here is CSVEAENYGYTF. In nucleotides, the CDR3 is TGCAGCGTTGAAGCAGAAAACTATGGCTACACCTTC.

The chain recombines TRBV30 with TRBJ1-2; TRBD1 might be the D (5 bases). Germline CDR1 reads GTSNPN; CDR2 reads SVGIG (reference sequence). Trimming took off 2 bases at V and 0 bases at J, with 10 bases between the two ends. The CDR3 runs 14 residues. CDR3: CAWSSGAPNYGYTF. CDR3 DNA sequence: TGTGCCTGGAGTAGTGGGGCCCCTAACTATGGCTACACCTTC.

CDR3: CASSLGPGTGATEAFF. CDR3 coding DNA: TGTGCCAGCTCACTTGGACCGGGGACAGGGGCCACTGAAGCTTTCTTT. The chain is built from TRBV18 and TRBJ1-1, with 10 bases matching TRBD1. CDR3 size: 16 residues. V lost 4 bases to trimming and J lost 4 bases; unmatched junction nucleotides: 9. Germline V gene lookup returns CDR1 KGHSH and CDR2 LQKENI. Based on the CDR3 plus reference TRBV18 and TRBJ1-1, the full variable domain is NAGVMQNPRHLVRRRGQEARLRCSPMKGHSHVYWYRQLPEEGLKFMVYLQKENIIDESGMPKERFSAEFPKEGPSILRIQQVVRGDSAAYFCASSLGPGTGATEAFFGQGTRLTVV.

The chain combines TRBV23-1 with TRBJ1-4; D remains ambiguous. TRBV23-1 is identified as an open reading frame with a role that is uncertain. CDR3 size: 14 residues. V shed 8 bases and J shed 0 bases, with 10 bases lying between them. This CDR3 reads CASGYRATNEKLFF. CDR3 sequence (DNA): TGCGCCAGCGGGTACAGAGCAACTAATGAAAAACTGTTTTTT.

In this sample, this clone turned up many times. This chain joins TRBV11-2 and TRBJ2-7, with 8 bases fitting TRBD2. Germline CDR1 reads SGHAT; CDR2 reads FQNNGV. This CDR3 has 13 residues. J lost 3 bases, V lost 2 bases, and 0 bases had no gene match. DNA for the CDR3: TGTGCCAGCAGCTTACTAGCGGGCTACGAGCAGTACTTC. As protein: CASSLLAGYEQYF.

The gene calls are TRBV2 and TRBJ2-7; perhaps TRBD2 as D (5 bases). Trimming removed 6 bases at V and 6 bases at J, with 15 bases between. This CDR3 has 13 amino acids. Germline V gene data show CDR1 as SNHLY and CDR2 as FYNNEI. The CDR3 region has the DNA TGTGCCAGCAGCCTGGCTGAGGGCATCGAGCAGTACTTC. It is translated as CASSLAEGIEQYF.

With respect to this clone: This specimen includes other DNA sequences encoding the same CDR3. The rearrangement joins TRBV3-1 (or the pseudogene TRBV3-2) to TRBJ2-1, with 11 positions matching TRBD2. This CDR3 spans 13 amino acids. The germline gives CDR1 LGHDT, CDR2 YNNKEL (reference sequence). Germline trimming cut 1 base from V and 10 bases from J; bases unmatched to any gene: 0. CDR3 coding DNA: TGTGCCAGCAGCCAAGGGACTAGCGGGGAGCAGTTCTTC. Translated, it gives CASSQGTSGEQFF.

This rearrangement joins TRBV7-2 to TRBJ1-2; no clear D gene. Trimming shortened V by 5 bases and J by 2 bases, and 6 bases separated the two germline ends. This CDR3 is 12 amino acids long. Germline V lookup: CDR1 SGHTA, CDR2 FQGNSA. The CDR3 protein is CASSIQNYGYTF. CDR3 sequence (DNA): TGTGCCAGCAGCATACAGAACTATGGCTACACCTTC.

The genes are TRBV2 and TRBJ1-2; unclear D gene. Trimming took off 6 bases at V and 5 bases at J, with 10 bases between the two ends. The CDR3 consists of 12 residues. The V gene's germline CDR1 is SNHLY and CDR2 FYNNEI. CDR3 DNA: TGTGCCAGCAGAGAGAGGGTTTATGGCTACACCTTC. Translation gives CASRERVYGYTF.

V is TRBV5-1 and J is TRBJ2-3, with 7 positions matching TRBD1. V gave up 4 bases and J gave up 1 base; unmatched junction bases: 6. The germline CDR1 and CDR2 sequences are SGHRS and YFSETQ. The CDR3 runs to 15 residues. This chain's CDR3 is CASSAHRGRTDTQYF. The CDR3 DNA is TGCGCCAGCAGCGCCCACAGGGGTCGCACAGATACGCAGTATTTT. Combining the CDR3 with reference TRBV5-1 and TRBJ2-3 gives the whole variable domain KAGVTQTPRYLIKTRGQQVTLSCSPISGHRSVSWYQQTPGQGLQFLFEYFSETQRNKGNFPGRFSGRQFSNSRSEMNVSTLELGDSALYLCASSAHRGRTDTQYFGPGTRLTVL.

The chain employs TRBV28 and TRBJ2-7, with 7 bases lining up with TRBD1. The J segment lost 4 bases and the V segment lost 4 bases, leaving 7 bases of the junction unmatched. Germline V gene data show CDR1 as MDHEN and CDR2 as SYDVKM. CDR3 size: 14 residues. CDR3 residues: CASSSPGQTYEQYF. CDR3 nucleotides: TGTGCCAGCAGTTCCCCGGGACAGACGTACGAGCAGTACTTC.

This clone was recorded once. The chain carries TRBV19 and TRBJ1-2, with D perhaps TRBD1 (6 bases). The CDR3 extends over 15 amino acids. V lost 5 bases and J lost 6, with 19 bases in between. Germline V lookup: CDR1 LNHDA, CDR2 SQIVND (reference sequence). DNA for the CDR3: TGTGCCAGTAGTCCTCTAGGACAGACGCGGAATGGCTACACCTTC. It yields the protein CASSPLGQTRNGYTF.

The gene calls are TRBV6-1 and TRBJ2-1, with D maybe TRBD1 (6 bases). CDR3 length: 16 residues. V dropped 4 bases and J dropped 5 bases, with 18 bases sitting between them. Germline V gene data show CDR1 as MNHNS and CDR2 as SASEGT. The CDR3 protein is CASSGRQVRYDNEQFF. The DNA for the CDR3 is TGTGCCAGCAGTGGACGACAGGTCCGCTATGACAATGAGCAGTTCTTC.

V is TRBV18 and J is TRBJ1-1; D unresolved. Trimming pared 6 bases from V and 13 bases from J, leaving 18 bases between. This CDR3 is built from 12 residues. Germline CDR1 is KGHSH and CDR2 is LQKENI. CDR3 sequence reads: CASSHEVGLDFF. CDR3 DNA: TGTGCCAGCTCCCACGAGGTGGGTTTAGATTTCTTT.

This clone has just one count. The rearrangement links TRBV6-2 or TRBV6-3 to TRBJ2-7; 8 bases are a match to TRBD2. Trimming at V came to 2 bases and at J to 3 bases, leaving 3 bases not matched to a gene. From germline, CDR1 is MNHEY and CDR2 SVGEGT. The CDR3 spans 14 residues. CDR3 protein: CASSYRAGGYEQYF. The CDR3 nucleotides are TGTGCCAGCAGTTACCGCGCGGGAGGCTACGAGCAGTACTTC.